Shown below are 22 T cell receptor beta chains from a single sample sequenced in a study of shared clonotypes between healthy human individuals. Naive CD8 populations comprised CD45RO-negative cells positively selected for CCR7, excluding terminally differentiated effector memory CD45RA+ cells. The protocol was immunoSEQ multiplex PCR, while the TCRdb copy is restricted to in-frame clones and leaves out a portion. The table has a few hundred thousand clones, less than 97% seen once. Sequenced material: naive CD8+ T cells sorted from blood. The source of these receptors is a woman between 25 and 40 years old in good health.

This chain links TRBV7-9 with TRBJ2-7, with D possibly matching TRBD2 (5 bases). Trimming shortened V by 0 bases and J by 2 bases, and 14 bases separated the two germline ends. Germline values: CDR1 SEHNR, CDR2 FQNEAQ (reference sequence). The CDR3 consists of 16 residues. The CDR3, as DNA: TGTGCCAGCAGCTTAGCTAGCGCGGGCCCGACCTACGAGCAGTACTTC. Residues: CASSLASAGPTYEQYF.

The CDR3 nucleotides read TGTGCCAGCAGTTGGGGGACAGGGCCCCCGCTAAATCAGCCCCAGCATTTT. Its translation is CASSWGTGPPLNQPQHF. V is TRBV28 and J is TRBJ1-5; 9 bases agree with TRBD1. The CDR3 contains 17 residues. Germline V gives CDR1 MDHEN, CDR2 SYDVKM. Trimming removed 4 bases from V and 4 bases from J; junction bases left unmatched: 11.

The chain uses TRBV29-1 and TRBJ2-7; 9 bases align to TRBD2. CDR3 length: 16 residues. V lost 4 bases, J lost 7 bases, and 17 bases stayed unmatched. Germline V gives CDR1 SQVTM, CDR2 ANQGSEA. CDR3 residues: CSVGAGAGGPRGEQYF. The CDR3 region has the DNA TGCAGCGTTGGTGCTGGGGCGGGAGGGCCTCGTGGTGAGCAGTACTTC.

The chain links TRBV28 to TRBJ2-7; TRBD2 matches at 13 bases. The CDR3 totals 22 residues. J gave up 0 bases and V 3 bases, and 20 bases lay outside the gene matches. CDR1 and CDR2 (germline): MDHEN, SYDVKM. The DNA for the CDR3 is TGTGCCAGCAGTTTCGTCGGGCCAGCCGCCGGGACTAGCGGGGAGTTCTCCTACGAGCAGTACTTC. Encoded protein: CASSFVGPAAGTSGEFSYEQYF.

This chain links TRBV11-2 with TRBJ2-1; 11 nucleotides match TRBD2. There are 14 residues in the CDR3. Germline V gene sequence: CDR1 SGHAT, CDR2 FQNNGV. V gave up 6 bases and J gave up 4 bases; unmatched junction bases: 2. CDR3 nucleotides: TGTGCCAGCAGGGTAGCGGGAGGGTACAATGAGCAGTTCTTC. Protein: CASRVAGGYNEQFF.

In this sample, this clone turned up once. The chain has TRBV19 and TRBJ2-7, with unresolved D. The CDR3 is made up of 14 amino acids. V was pared by 0 bases and J by 3 bases, with 9 bases between. CDR1 and CDR2 from the germline V gene are LNHDA and SQIVND (reference sequence). CDR3 loop: CASSIDLLGYEQYF. The CDR3 bases are TGTGCCAGTAGTATAGACCTACTCGGCTACGAGCAGTACTTC.

V is TRBV15 and J is TRBJ2-7; 15 positions agree with TRBD2. Germline CDR1 is LNHNV and CDR2 is YYDKDF (reference sequence). This CDR3 spans 13 amino acids. J lost 6 bases, V lost 8 bases, and 2 bases had no gene match. This CDR3 is CATEGLAGGEQYF. Here the CDR3 DNA reads TGTGCCACCGAGGGACTAGCGGGAGGCGAGCAGTACTTC.

The chain joins TRBV21-1 to TRBJ1-2. TRBV21-1 is tagged as a pseudogene. The CDR3 spans 13 residues. The CDR3 loop is CASRGGGTYGYTF. CDR3 nucleotide sequence: TGTGCCAGCAGGGGAGGGGGGACCTATGGCTACACCTTC.

J is TRBJ2-7 and V is TRBV27; 11 bases line up with TRBD1. The V and J ends lost 4 bases and 4 bases, in that order; junction bases with no gene match: 6. Germline CDR1 MNHEY, CDR2 SMNVEV (reference sequence). The CDR3 consists of 15 residues. Here the CDR3 DNA reads TGTGCCAGCAGTTCCCCCGGGACAGGGGGTTACGAGCAGTACTTC. Translated, it gives CASSSPGTGGYEQYF.

The rearrangement uses TRBV6-6 and TRBJ2-2; the match to TRBD2 covers 7 bases. The CDR3 is made up of 14 amino acids. Germline V gives CDR1 MNHNY, CDR2 SVGAGI (reference sequence). Germline trimming cut 10 bases from V and 4 bases from J; bases unmatched to any gene: 9. The CDR3 bases are TGTGCCACCCGCGCGACTAGCCGCACCGGGGAGCTGTTTTTT. Protein product: CATRATSRTGELFF.

The count of this clone is one. This sequence joins TRBV13 and TRBJ2-1, with 10 bases lining up with TRBD2. The CDR3 sequence is 15 residues long. The germline gives CDR1 PRHDT, CDR2 FYEKMQ (reference sequence). V gave up 5 bases and J gave up 3 bases; unmatched junction bases: 4. In DNA form, the CDR3 reads TGTGCCAGCAGCATACTAGCGGGAATCTACAATGAGCAGTTCTTC. As protein: CASSILAGIYNEQFF. The full variable domain, completed using reference TRBV13 and TRBJ2-1, is AAGVIQSPRHLIKEKRETATLKCYPIPRHDTVYWYQQGPGQDPQFLISFYEKMQSDKGSIPDRFSAQQFSDYHSELNMSSLELGDSALYFCASSILAGIYNEQFFGPGTRLTVL.

Notes on this clone: This sample includes further DNA sequences coding for the same CDR3. The chain has TRBV7-9 and TRBJ1-2, with 11 bases lining up with TRBD1. J was trimmed by 3 bases and V by 5 bases; bases with no gene match: 5. The germline V gene has CDR1 SEHNR and CDR2 FQNEAQ (reference sequence). The CDR3 is 15 amino acids. The CDR3 nucleotides are TGTGCCAGCAGCCCACGGACAGGGGGCGACTATGGCTACACCTTC. Amino acid sequence: CASSPRTGGDYGYTF.

The rearrangement joins TRBV6-6 to TRBJ1-5; 7 bases align to TRBD1. The trim removed 5 bases at V and 9 bases at J, leaving 13 bases unmatched. The germline V gene encodes CDR1 MNHNY and CDR2 SVGAGI (reference sequence). There are 15 residues in the CDR3. DNA for the CDR3: TGTGCCAGCAGTGACCGACAGGGACGCGCGGGGCCCCAGCATTTT. It yields the protein CASSDRQGRAGPQHF.

The chain has TRBV4-1 and TRBJ1-3; D unclear. CDR1 MGHRA and CDR2 YSYEKL come from the germline V gene. This CDR3 spans 15 amino acids. V was shortened by 3 bases and J by 0 bases, with 9 bases between the two germline ends. CDR3 loop: CASSQTGISGNTIYF. Written as DNA, the CDR3 is TGCGCCAGCAGCCAGACGGGAATCTCTGGAAACACCATATATTTT.

The chain employs TRBV27 and TRBJ2-6, with a possible D match to TRBD2 (5 bases). CDR1 is MNHEY and CDR2 is SMNVEV in the germline V gene (reference sequence). CDR3 length: 17 residues. The V end was cut by 5 bases, the J end by 0 bases, with 14 bases between. The CDR3 region has the DNA TGTGCCAGCAGTCCGGAGGCCATGGTCTCTGGGGCCAACGTCCTGACTTTC. Protein: CASSPEAMVSGANVLTF.

The CDR3 DNA sequence: TGTGCCAGCAGCTTAGGGTCGGGCGGGCCGAATGAGCAGTTCTTC. Its protein is CASSLGSGGPNEQFF. The chain links TRBV11-2 to TRBJ2-1, with D tentatively TRBD2 (5 bases). The V end was cut by 1 base, the J end by 7 bases, with 14 bases between. Germline CDR1 and CDR2: SGHAT and FQNNGV. The length of the CDR3 is 15 residues.

The rearrangement links TRBV10-3 to TRBJ2-7; D may match TRBD1 or TRBD2 (5 bases each). Per germline, CDR1 ENHRY and CDR2 SYGVKD. The CDR3 contains 13 residues. The V gene lost 10 bases and the J gene lost 3 bases, with 16 bases spanning the gap. CDR3: CATGRGDDYEQYF. DNA for the CDR3: TGTGCCACCGGTCGGGGCGATGACTACGAGCAGTACTTC.

The chain carries TRBV6-6 and TRBJ1-5, with a possible D match to TRBD1 (6 bases). Per the germline V gene, CDR1 is MNHNY and CDR2 is SVGAGI (reference sequence). Trimming stripped 4 bases from V and 3 bases from J, with 13 bases between. CDR3 length equals 15 residues. The CDR3 coding sequence is TGTGCCAGCAGTTGGGACATCGGACTCAATCAGCCCCAGCATTTT. As protein: CASSWDIGLNQPQHF.

The rearrangement joins TRBV4-1 to TRBJ2-5; D is uncertain. The CDR3 totals 16 residues. Trimming shortened V by 0 bases and J by 2 bases, and 13 bases separated the two germline ends. From germline, CDR1 is MGHRA and CDR2 YSYEKL. The CDR3 protein is CASSQDGGSLQETQYF. The CDR3 DNA reads as TGCGCCAGCAGCCAAGATGGCGGCAGCCTACAAGAGACCCAGTACTTC.

The chain joins TRBV4-1 to TRBJ2-7; 7 bases are shared with TRBD2. V lost 2 bases to trimming and J lost 2 bases; unmatched junction nucleotides: 6. Germline V lookup: CDR1 MGHRA, CDR2 YSYEKL. This CDR3 comprises 15 residues. The CDR3 coding sequence is TGCGCCAGCAGCCAATTCGGGACTACCCCCTACGAGCAGTACTTC. This gives the protein CASSQFGTTPYEQYF.

The rearrangement uses TRBV2 and TRBJ2-1, with 13 bases that match TRBD2. The germline V gene has CDR1 SNHLY and CDR2 FYNNEI. Trimming cost V 1 base and J 2 bases; bases outside gene matches: 5. CDR3 length: 18 residues. The CDR3 DNA reads as TGTGCCAGCAGTGAAGTCCGGGGGACTAGCGGGACCTACAATGAGCAGTTCTTC. The encoded protein is CASSEVRGTSGTYNEQFF.

The chain combines TRBV9 with TRBJ2-2; D gene uncertain. The germline CDR1 and CDR2 sequences are SGDLS and YYNGEE. The CDR3 consists of 12 residues. Trimming took 7 bases from V and 8 from J, leaving 12 bases between them. CDR3 sequence: CASGQGYGELFF. CDR3 bases: TGTGCCAGCGGCCAAGGGTATGGGGAGCTGTTTTTT.